This entry concerns a single T cell receptor (beta chain). This clone was observed a single time. Its target antigen remains unknown. No base quality information exists; no much larger clone differs at one position. This sample is part of a study of Ad26.COV2.S vaccination and SARS-CoV-2 variants listed by TCRdb under 2021. Turning to the overall study: Donors in the vaccine arm were drawn from COV1001, a multicentre, randomized, double-blind, placebo-controlled phase I-IIa trial testing Ad26.COV2.S in healthy adults. Ad26.COV2.S was administered intramuscularly at a dose of 5x10^10 or 1x10^11 viral particles, either as one shot or as two shots given 56 days apart. The specificity and breadth of SARS-CoV-2-reactive T cell receptors after Ad26.COV2.S vaccination were assessed by TCRbeta repertoire sequencing. A total of 32 samples were included in the TCR-sequenced set, comprising around 20 Ad26.COV2.S vaccine recipients, 5 placebo recipients and 8 SARS-CoV-2 convalescent individuals. Participants in the trial were split at random into five groups of five each, receiving low-dose or high-dose Ad26.COV2.S once or twice, or else placebo on both occasions. Throughout the experiments and outcome assessment, investigators stayed blinded to trial group allocation. Points the paper makes about the study in general: It was noted by the authors that total T cell responses may have been underestimated by the TCR breadth and depth analyses. Non-spike TCR breadth was comparable between vaccine and placebo recipients, consistent with the vaccine containing only spike. Comparing responses between vaccine doses or regimens was not something the study was powered to do. Spike-specific TCR breadth was higher in Ad26.COV2.S recipients than in placebo recipients (P = 0.0014). After vaccination, spike-specific CD8+ and CD4+ T cell responses were reported to show substantial breadth.

The treatment or condition label corresponds to: 15 to 20 received Ad26.COV2.S at low or high dose, single or two shots; a few received placebo; per-sample allocation not given. Repertoires of vaccine and placebo recipients were sequenced from samples collected on day 63 after the first injection. In Cohort 1b, around 25 adults aged 18-55 years were enrolled at a single site in Boston, USA, between 29 July and 7 August 2020. Ad26.COV2.S was a replication-incompetent adenovirus type 26 vector expressing a prefusion-stabilized SARS-CoV-2 spike protein from the original Wuhan strain. The immunoSEQ Assay was used to sequence TCRbeta CDR3 regions. After extraction, genomic DNA underwent amplification by bias-controlled multiplex PCR, followed by high-throughput sequencing. The authors' analysis ran thus. To quantify the absolute abundance of every unique TCRbeta CDR3 region, sequences were collapsed and filtered. Usable DNA was measured by amplifying reference genes present in all nucleated cells, and TCRbeta template counts were normalized to that usable DNA to estimate T cell fraction. Repertoire TCRs were annotated as SARS-CoV-2-specific by exact matching of V gene, CDR3 amino acid sequence and J gene to a known reactive TCR set. The reference SARS-CoV-2 TCR set was obtained from MIRA and was filtered for enrichment in COVID-19-positive ImmuneCODE repertoires, whereby public or cross-reactive TCRs were removed. Based on the MIRA antigens, annotated TCRs were further analysed at the level of specific ORF or position within ORF. Depth was the summed frequency of annotated unique rearrangements, while breadth was defined as annotated unique rearrangements over total unique productive rearrangements. TCR breadth was compared between groups using two-sided Wilcoxon rank-sum tests. The immuneACCESS repertoire file appears here via TCRdb, limited to in-frame rearrangements. These files lack a portion of the clones; in checked studies, under half of the deficit traces to unresolved V genes, and the cause of the others is not known. Clone size and V and J calls were adopted from that table, with D and trimming inferred from the DNA. Recorded for this sample are roughly 320,000 clones; roughly 87% of them occurred a single time. Around 3.5% of the sample goes to the ten largest clones.

The source is a person aged 18-65 years who received the Ad26.COV2.S COVID-19 vaccine or a placebo. The sample was peripheral blood, taken in a trial of Ad26.COV2.S vaccine versus placebo.

The DNA sequence is TGCGCCAGCAGTGAGGAGGGAGAAGCTTTCTTT. Its translation is CASSEEGEAFF. Recombination connected TRBV10-2 to TRBJ1-1; no D gene can be assigned with confidence. Based on the germline V gene, the CDR1 and CDR2 sequences are WSHSY and SAAADI. Counted from cysteine to phenylalanine, this CDR3 has 11 amino acids. The DNA shown is the 33-base CDR3, in frame from base 1. The junction carries 6 bases between V and J, which are trimmed by 2 bases and 8 bases respectively.